Listed below are T cell receptor beta chains from one sample, sequenced in a study of yellow fever vaccine responses in identical twins. TCRdb re-analysed the RT-PCR reads in MiXCR, keeping a single row per CDR3 protein. In the table there are about 21,000 distinct CDR3 sequences, more than 60% of which are singletons. This specimen consisted of T cells from blood (PBMCs), unsorted or a sorted subset (not recorded which), obtained before or after yellow fever vaccination (not recorded which). These receptors were taken from a woman between 18 and 29 years old who received the yellow fever vaccine. Both conserved end residues are part of each CDR3. The D gene is left open where the match is weak. Part of the rows lack a size; the others show once, few, many or a class for expanded clones.

D gene: .; V gene: TRBV15; clone size: .; J gene: TRBJ2-7; CDR3 DNA: TGTGCCACCAGCAGAGATCCCCGGGGACGGCAGGCCTACGAGCAGTACTTC; CDR3 protein: CATSRDPRGRQAYEQYF
D gene: TRBD2; V gene: TRBV11-1; clone size: .; J gene: TRBJ2-5; CDR3 DNA: TGTGCCAGCAGCTTATCCAGCGGGGCTTTCCAAGAGACCCAGTACTTC; CDR3 protein: CASSLSSGAFQETQYF
D gene: .; V gene: TRBV29-1; clone size: .; J gene: TRBJ2-3; CDR3 DNA: TGCAGCGTGAAATCGGGAGATACGCAGTATTTT; CDR3 protein: CSVKSGDTQYF
D gene: TRBD2; V gene: TRBV13; clone size: .; J gene: TRBJ2-7; CDR3 DNA: TGTGCCAGCAGCCTCGGCGGGGGGGCGGGCGGCTACGAGCAGTACTTC; CDR3 protein: CASSLGGGAGGYEQYF
D gene: .; V gene: TRBV3-1; clone size: .; J gene: TRBJ2-6; CDR3 DNA: TGTGCCAGCAGCCAACGGGATGGGGCCAACGTCCTGACTTTC; CDR3 protein: CASSQRDGANVLTF
D gene: TRBD1; V gene: TRBV20-1; clone size: once; J gene: TRBJ2-1; CDR3 DNA: TGCAGTGCTCCCGACAGGGACTACAATGAGCAGTTCTTC; CDR3 protein: CSAPDRDYNEQFF
D gene: .; V gene: TRBV7-3; clone size: .; J gene: TRBJ1-1; CDR3 DNA: TGTGCCAGCAGCTTATTAGGGGCCATGAACACTGAAGCTTTCTTT; CDR3 protein: CASSLLGAMNTEAFF
D gene: .; V gene: TRBV2; clone size: .; J gene: TRBJ2-3; CDR3 DNA: TGTGCCACCACCTTTTCTAGCACAGATACGCAGTATTTT; CDR3 protein: CATTFSSTDTQYF
D gene: .; V gene: TRBV2; clone size: .; J gene: TRBJ2-2; CDR3 DNA: TGTGCCAGCAGAATTATACCAGCCCTCTCCGGGGAGCTGTTTTTT; CDR3 protein: CASRIIPALSGELFF
D gene: .; V gene: TRBV5-6; clone size: few; J gene: TRBJ2-7; CDR3 DNA: TGTGCCAGCAGCCTTGCGATGTCCTCCTACGAGCAGTACTTC; CDR3 protein: CASSLAMSSYEQYF
D gene: TRBD1; V gene: TRBV15; clone size: .; J gene: TRBJ2-3; CDR3 DNA: TGTGCCACCAGCAGATACGGGACAGGCACAGATACGCAGTATTTT; CDR3 protein: CATSRYGTGTDTQYF
D gene: TRBD1; V gene: TRBV6-1; clone size: .; J gene: TRBJ2-7; CDR3 DNA: TGTGCCAGTCAGGGGGCGGGCGAGCAGTACTTC; CDR3 protein: CASQGAGEQYF
D gene: .; V gene: TRBV7-6; clone size: .; J gene: TRBJ2-3; CDR3 DNA: TGTGCCAGCAGCTTAAGGGGGAGCGCAGATACGCAGTATTTT; CDR3 protein: CASSLRGSADTQYF
D gene: .; V gene: TRBV28; clone size: few; J gene: TRBJ1-1; CDR3 DNA: TGTGCCAGCAGTTTACTTAAGAACACTGAAGCTTTCTTT; CDR3 protein: CASSLLKNTEAFF
D gene: .; V gene: TRBV5-5; clone size: .; J gene: TRBJ1-3; CDR3 DNA: TGTGCCAGCAGCTCTAACTACTACTCTGGAAACACCATATATTTT; CDR3 protein: CASSSNYYSGNTIYF
D gene: .; V gene: TRBV11-2; clone size: .; J gene: TRBJ1-5; CDR3 DNA: TGTGCCAGCAGCTTAGAAACCTCCTATCAGCCCCAGCATTTT; CDR3 protein: CASSLETSYQPQHF
D gene: .; V gene: TRBV4-2; clone size: .; J gene: TRBJ2-3; CDR3 DNA: TGTGCCAGCAGCCAAGAACGGGAACTGTCAGATACGCAGTATTTT; CDR3 protein: CASSQERELSDTQYF